This T cell receptor beta chain was recorded in a study of blood T cell repertoires in COVID-19. Whole-study context: Sites across the United States, Italy and Spain contributed samples from acute and convalescent COVID-19. From T cells, B-cell-depleted T cells, or PBMCs came the material, which was cDNA or gDNA.

Source study methods: Quantification of nucleated cells was approximated via reference gene primer amplification. Data came from immunoSEQ multiplex PCR; TCRdb stores just in-frame clones and leaves some out. That table is the source of V, J and clone size, and D and trimming were worked out from the DNA. The sample consists of roughly 110,000 clones, approximately 88% of them appearing once. The germline V gene encodes CDR1 LNHNV and CDR2 YYDKDF (reference sequence). V lost 2 bases and J lost 2, with 9 bases in between. The CDR3 consists of 14 residues. The sequence came from a man aged 35-49 years with active or convalescent COVID-19. V gene TRBV15 combines with J gene TRBJ2-5; perhaps TRBD2 as D (5 bases). The specimen was peripheral blood. This CDR3 is CATSRKRSQETQYF. DNA for the CDR3: TGTGCCACCAGCAGAAAGCGGTCTCAAGAGACCCAGTACTTC.